A selection of T cell receptor beta chains follows, all from one sample in a study of beta chain features in type 1 diabetes. This table comes from immunoSEQ multiplex PCR, and its TCRdb copy is limited to in-frame clones, with some not included. This sample has about 130,000 clones, with roughly 10% found just once. The sequenced sample consisted of central memory CD4+ T cells from blood. The source of these receptors is a man aged 30 to 45 with type 1 diabetes. CDR3s include the opening cysteine and the closing phenylalanine or tryptophan. A D gene is named only where the DNA matches it firmly. Clone size is stated in some rows and not others, as once, few, many or a class when expanded.

v_gene	j_gene	d_gene	abundance	CDR3nt	CDR3aa
TRBV7-8	TRBJ2-1	.	.	TGTGCCAGCAGCTTAGGACGGCCACGCGGGGCCGATGAGCAGTTCTTC	CASSLGRPRGADEQFF
TRBV11-2	TRBJ2-3	.	few	TGTGCCAGCAGCTTAGCGGGGGGCGGCACAGATACGCAGTATTTT	CASSLAGGGTDTQYF
TRBV21-1	TRBJ1-5	.	.	TGTGCCAGCAGCTTCGACAGGGATAGCAATCAGCCCCAGCATTTT	CASSFDRDSNQPQHF
TRBV7-2	TRBJ2-7	.	.	TGTGCCAGCAGCTTATGGACAGCTGACGAGCAGTACTTC	CASSLWTADEQYF
TRBV4-1	TRBJ1-4	TRBD1	.	TGCGCCAGCAGCCAAGATCTAGCGACAGGGCGTAGGGGCAATGAAAAACTGTTTTTT	CASSQDLATGRRGNEKLFF
TRBV4-2	TRBJ2-3	TRBD2	few	TGTGCCAGCAGCCCCCGAGAGAGACTAGCGGGCACAGATACGCAGTATTTT	CASSPRERLAGTDTQYF
TRBV29-1	TRBJ1-1	TRBD1	few	TGCAGCGTTGAAGAGGACAGGGGTACTGAAGCTTTCTTT	CSVEEDRGTEAFF
TRBV21-1	TRBJ1-4	.	.	TGTGCCTCCAGGGTCGAAAAACTGTTTTTT	CASRVEKLFF
TRBV6-5	TRBJ2-7	.	few	TGTGCCAGTCACCCTGGACAGAAGTTCTCCTACGAGCAGTACTTC	CASHPGQKFSYEQYF
TRBV5-4	TRBJ2-3	.	few	TGTGCCAGCAGCCAAGACACCAGCACAGATACGCAGTATTTT	CASSQDTSTDTQYF
TRBV6-5	TRBJ2-7	.	.	TGTGCCAGCAGTTACTCGTTGCCAACTGACGAGCAGTACTTC	CASSYSLPTDEQYF
TRBV4-3	TRBJ2-2	TRBD2	few	TGCGCCAGCAGCCAAGAAACTAGCGGCGCCGGGGAGCTGTTTTTT	CASSQETSGAGELFF
TRBV5-1	TRBJ2-3	.	few	TGCGCCAGCAGCTTGGATTGGGGGGGCGATCGGGAGTATTTT	CASSLDWGGDREYF
TRBV28	TRBJ1-2	TRBD1	many	TGTGCCAGCATCAGCCCGGGGGGGACAGGGGACTATGGCTACACCTTC	CASISPGGTGDYGYTF
TRBV5-4	TRBJ2-5	.	few	TGTGCCAGCAGCTCCCCAGGGCAAGAGGAGACCCAGTACTTC	CASSSPGQEETQYF
TRBV10-3	TRBJ1-6	.	.	TGTGCCATCAGCGCGGGACTGTATAATTCACCCCTCCACTTT	CAISAGLYNSPLHF
TRBV2	TRBJ2-7	.	few	TGTGCCAGCAGCTCCGAGGGCTACGAGCAGTACTTC	CASSSEGYEQYF
TRBV7-3	TRBJ2-3	.	few	TGTGCCAGCAGCTTACCAGGGTCGCATACGCAGTATTTT	CASSLPGSHTQYF
TRBV7-3	TRBJ2-7	TRBD2	few	TGTGCCAGCAGCTTAGACGGGACTAGCGGAATCTACGAGCAGTACTTC	CASSLDGTSGIYEQYF
TRBV11-2	TRBJ2-7	.	.	TGTGCCAGCAGCCAGGGCAGCAGGGAGCAGTACTTC	CASSQGSREQYF
TRBV28	TRBJ2-3	TRBD2	few	TGTGCCAGCAGCGTGGCGGGGGAAACAGATACGCAGTATTTT	CASSVAGETDTQYF
TRBV30	TRBJ2-5	.	few	TGTGCCGGGATAACAGGGGAGACCCAGTACTTC	CAGITGETQYF
TRBV2	TRBJ2-5	.	few	TGTGCCAGCAGTTGGGACTTCTTGGCCCAGTACTTC	CASSWDFLAQYF
TRBV5-4	TRBJ2-6	.	.	TGTGCCATGACAGGCAACGACGCTGGGGCCAACGTCCTGACTTTC	CAMTGNDAGANVLTF
TRBV7-2	TRBJ2-1	.	.	TGTGCCAGCAGCCCCCTTGGGCGGGGATCAAATGAGCAGTTCTTC	CASSPLGRGSNEQFF
TRBV5-6	TRBJ2-7	.	.	TGTGCCAGCAGCTTGGGCGACTACGAGCAGTACTTC	CASSLGDYEQYF
TRBV25-1	TRBJ1-5	TRBD1	few	TGTGCCAGCAACGACAGGGTTGGCAATCAGCCCCAGCATTTT	CASNDRVGNQPQHF
TRBV4-3	TRBJ1-5	TRBD1	few	TGCGCCAGCAGCCAAGACCAGGGGGGCAAGCCCCAGCATTTT	CASSQDQGGKPQHF
TRBV4-1	TRBJ2-6	.	few	TGCGCCAGCAGCCGGGGCCCTACGAGCTCTGGGGCCAACGTCCTGACTTTC	CASSRGPTSSGANVLTF
TRBV11-2	TRBJ1-4	TRBD1	few	TGTGCCAGCATCCGGGACAGCGATGAAAAACTGTTTTTT	CASIRDSDEKLFF
TRBV4-1	TRBJ2-5	.	few	TGCGCCAGCAGCCAAGGGACACCCCAAGAGACCCAGTACTTC	CASSQGTPQETQYF
TRBV13	TRBJ2-2	.	many	TGTGCCAGCAGCCGAGTAGCTCGCGGAAGCACCGGGGAGCTGTTTTTT	CASSRVARGSTGELFF
TRBV11-2	TRBJ1-1	.	once	TGTGCCAGCAGCTTATCAGGGAGGACTGAAGCTTTCTTT	CASSLSGRTEAFF
TRBV6-6	TRBJ2-3	.	many	TGTGCCAGCAGTTTGTCCGGGGGACCAGATACGCAGTATTTT	CASSLSGGPDTQYF
TRBV30	TRBJ1-1	.	.	TGTGCCTGGAGTGTAGGGGAAGGCTTGATGCCTGAAGCTTTCTTT	CAWSVGEGLMPEAFF
TRBV4-2	TRBJ2-5	.	.	TGTGCCAGCAGCCAAGACTATCGTGGGACCCAGTACTTC	CASSQDYRGTQYF
TRBV7-2	TRBJ2-6	.	.	TGTGCCAGCAGCTCCAACAGGGCTGGGGCCAACGTCCTGACTTTC	CASSSNRAGANVLTF
TRBV27	TRBJ2-3	TRBD2	few	TGTGCCAGCAGACTAAGGGGGGGACTAGCGGGGGAAAATACGCAGTATTTT	CASRLRGGLAGENTQYF
TRBV18	TRBJ1-6	TRBD1	few	TGTGCCAGCTCCCAAGGGACAGGGGGGAATTCACCCCTCCACTTT	CASSQGTGGNSPLHF
TRBV4-2	TRBJ2-3	TRBD2	few	TGTGCCAGCAGCCAAGCCCTGACTAGCGGCCCCACAGATACGCAGTATTTT	CASSQALTSGPTDTQYF
TRBV27	TRBJ2-1	.	few	TGTGCCAGCAGTCCAGCGGCTCGGTACGATGAGCAGTTCTTC	CASSPAARYDEQFF
TRBV25-1	TRBJ1-2	TRBD1	.	TGTGCCAGCAGTGAAGGGACAGGGGGCCCCTATGGCTACACCTTC	CASSEGTGGPYGYTF
TRBV5-4	TRBJ2-1	TRBD2	.	TGTGCCAGCAGCTTGGACAGCGGGGGTTATAATGAGCAGTTCTTC	CASSLDSGGYNEQFF
TRBV10-3	TRBJ1-2	.	.	TGTGCCATCAGTGGTAACAGGGTTGACTATGGCTACACCTTC	CAISGNRVDYGYTF
TRBV6-5	TRBJ1-6	.	few	TGTGCCAGCAGTGAAGAGGTGAGAGCACCCCTCCACTTT	CASSEEVRAPLHF
TRBV27	TRBJ1-2	.	few	TGTGCCAGCAGGCCGTCCGGGACTTCAGGTGGCTACACCTTC	CASRPSGTSGGYTF
TRBV5-5	TRBJ1-1	.	few	TGTGCCAGCAGCCTGCTGGGGGCCCAGACCACTGAAGCTTTCTTT	CASSLLGAQTTEAFF
TRBV7-3	TRBJ1-1	TRBD1	.	TGTGCCAGCAGCTCGACAGGGGGCGGCACTGAAGCTTTCTTT	CASSSTGGGTEAFF
TRBV2	TRBJ1-1	.	few	TGTGCCAGCAGTGAAGGAGTATATGAAGCTTTCTTT	CASSEGVYEAFF
TRBV7-9	TRBJ1-5	.	.	TGTGCCAGCAGCCGGGACACCAATCAGCCCCAGCATTTT	CASSRDTNQPQHF
TRBV16	TRBJ2-2	.	few	TGTGCCAGCAGCCAGAGTTGGAGCGGGGAGCTGTTTTTT	CASSQSWSGELFF
TRBV6-5	TRBJ2-3	.	.	TGTGCCAGCACCAACAGGGCAGATACGCAGTATTTT	CASTNRADTQYF
TRBV2	TRBJ2-3	TRBD2	.	TGTGCCAGCAGTGTTAGCGGGGCCTCCACAGATACGCAGTATTTT	CASSVSGASTDTQYF
TRBV4-2	TRBJ2-7	.	.	TGTGCCAGCAGCCAAGAACGGGGAGCCTACGAGCAGTACTTC	CASSQERGAYEQYF
TRBV6-6	TRBJ1-5	.	few	TGTGCCAGCACAGAAGATTTCAGGCAGCCCCAGCATTTT	CASTEDFRQPQHF
TRBV7-3	TRBJ2-2	TRBD2	.	TGTGCCAGCAGTCGTTCTAGCGGGGCCGGGGAGCTGTTTTTT	CASSRSSGAGELFF
TRBV7-9	TRBJ2-1	.	many	TGTGCCAGCAGCCACAGGACAGAGATTAACAATGAGCAGTTCTTC	CASSHRTEINNEQFF
TRBV4-2	TRBJ2-3	.	many	TGTGCCAGCAGCCAAGATCGCGGGGGCCCAGATACGCAGTATTTT	CASSQDRGGPDTQYF